Listed below are T cell receptor beta chains from one sample, sequenced in a study of cytomegalovirus exposure and HLA in healthy donors. Assay: immunoSEQ multiplex PCR; the TCRdb copy retains only in-frame clones and omits some. Of fewer than 140,000 clones listed, roughly four fifths were seen once; the top ten hold roughly 1.6%. Material for sequencing was PBMCs. Receptors were obtained from a man in his fifties or sixties in good health and CMV-seronegative. The CDR3 runs from the conserved cysteine through the conserved F or W. A D gene is named only where the DNA matches it firmly. Size values are once, few and many counts, or a class for expanded clones, and some rows have none.

>TRBD1|TRBJ2-2|TRBV5-1|few
TGCGCCAGCAGCTCCCCGGGACAGGGATTAACCGGGGAGCTGTTTTTT
CASSSPGQGLTGELFF
>.|TRBJ2-7|TRBV2|.
TGTGCCAGCAGTGGGGGCCCGGGCTACGAGCAGTACTTC
CASSGGPGYEQYF
>TRBD1|TRBJ1-1|TRBV2|.
TGTGCCAGCAGTCTTAGGGGGCGCGGGAACACTGAAGCTTTCTTT
CASSLRGRGNTEAFF
>.|TRBJ1-1|TRBV7-9|.
TGTGCCAGCAGCTCTTTAATCTCCACTGAAGCTTTCTTT
CASSSLISTEAFF
>.|TRBJ1-1|TRBV6-5|few
TGTGCCAGCAGTCGGCAGGGGGAAGCTTTCTTT
CASSRQGEAFF
>.|TRBJ1-4|TRBV27|few
TGTGCCAGCAGAAAAGTTGGGGCTTCTAATGAAAAACTGTTTTTT
CASRKVGASNEKLFF
>.|TRBJ1-2|TRBV19|.
TGTGCCAGTAGACCACCGGGACAAGGAAACGGCTACACCTTC
CASRPPGQGNGYTF
>.|TRBJ1-1|TRBV2|few
TGTGCCAGCAGTGTGGGGCGGATAGTGCCTGAAGCTTTCTTT
CASSVGRIVPEAFF
>TRBD2|TRBJ2-5|TRBV9|.
TGTGCCAGCAGCTCTGGACTAGCGGGGGGGCCAGAGACCCAGTACTTC
CASSSGLAGGPETQYF
>TRBD1|TRBJ2-6|TRBV7-6|.
TGTGCCAGCAGTTACCGGGACAGGACTGGGGCCAACGTCCTGACTTTC
CASSYRDRTGANVLTF
>TRBD2|TRBJ2-5|TRBV28|.
TGTGCCAGCAGTCCCGGGAGGGAAGAGACCCAGTACTTC
CASSPGREETQYF
>TRBD1|TRBJ2-1|TRBV5-6|.
TGTGCCAGCAGCCGAGGGGGCATCTCCTACAATGAGCAGTTCTTC
CASSRGGISYNEQFF
>.|TRBJ1-4|TRBV2|.
TGTGCCAGCAGGGACATCGAAAAACTGTTTTTT
CASRDIEKLFF
>.|TRBJ1-6|TRBV18|.
TGTGCCAGCTCACCGGGACTTATTAATTCACCCCTCCACTTT
CASSPGLINSPLHF
>TRBD1|TRBJ1-4|TRBV6-5|.
TGTGCCAGCAGTTTTACAGGGGGCGGGAATGAAAAACTGTTTTTT
CASSFTGGGNEKLFF
>.|TRBJ2-2|TRBV18|medium-sized
TGTGCCAGCTCACCGGTGAGCGTCCCGACCGGGGAGCTGTTTTTT
CASSPVSVPTGELFF
>TRBD1|TRBJ1-2|TRBV5-4|.
TGTGCCAGCAGCCGAGGGACAGCCCCCGGTGGCTATGGCTACACCTTC
CASSRGTAPGGYGYTF
>.|TRBJ1-2|TRBV5-1|once
TGCGCCAGCAGCTTGGGTCAGGGTATCAACTATGGCTACACCTTC
CASSLGQGINYGYTF
>.|TRBJ2-5|TRBV5-4|.
TGTGCCAGCAGCTCAAACGGGGGAGCCCAAGAGACCCAGTACTTC
CASSSNGGAQETQYF
>.|TRBJ1-2|TRBV19|.
TGTGCCAGTCCACAATATGGCTACACCTTC
CASPQYGYTF
>.|TRBJ2-3|TRBV5-1|.
TGCGCCAGCAGCTTCGACAGTAACACAGATACGCAGTATTTT
CASSFDSNTDTQYF
>TRBD1|TRBJ1-1|TRBV10-3|.
TGTGCCATCCACACAGGGGAGAAGGCTGAAGCTTTCTTT
CAIHTGEKAEAFF
>TRBD2|TRBJ2-3|TRBV5-1|.
TGCGCCAGCAGGAGGGCGGGGGAAGCAGATACGCAGTATTTT
CASRRAGEADTQYF
>.|TRBJ1-4|TRBV4-3|few
TGCGCCAGCAGCCAAACACTCGGGGCCGGAGGGGAAAAACTGTTTTTT
CASSQTLGAGGEKLFF
>.|TRBJ2-3|TRBV6-5|.
TGTGCCAGCAGCCCGGTGCGGGATGACACAGATACGCAGTATTTT
CASSPVRDDTDTQYF
>.|TRBJ2-1|TRBV18|.
TGTGCCAGCTCACCACCGTCCAGATCCTACAATGAGCAGTTCTTC
CASSPPSRSYNEQFF
>.|TRBJ1-2|TRBV7-2|.
TGTGCCAGCAGCTTAGTGGACACGATTAATGGCTACACCTTC
CASSLVDTINGYTF
>.|TRBJ1-2|TRBV28|.
TGTGCCAGCAGGACCAGGTCTAGGGAGGGTCGGGGTGGCTACACCTTC
CASRTRSREGRGGYTF
>.|TRBJ2-2|TRBV5-4|once
TGTGCCAGCAGCTATCCGGGACAAGACACCGGGGAGCTGTTTTTT
CASSYPGQDTGELFF